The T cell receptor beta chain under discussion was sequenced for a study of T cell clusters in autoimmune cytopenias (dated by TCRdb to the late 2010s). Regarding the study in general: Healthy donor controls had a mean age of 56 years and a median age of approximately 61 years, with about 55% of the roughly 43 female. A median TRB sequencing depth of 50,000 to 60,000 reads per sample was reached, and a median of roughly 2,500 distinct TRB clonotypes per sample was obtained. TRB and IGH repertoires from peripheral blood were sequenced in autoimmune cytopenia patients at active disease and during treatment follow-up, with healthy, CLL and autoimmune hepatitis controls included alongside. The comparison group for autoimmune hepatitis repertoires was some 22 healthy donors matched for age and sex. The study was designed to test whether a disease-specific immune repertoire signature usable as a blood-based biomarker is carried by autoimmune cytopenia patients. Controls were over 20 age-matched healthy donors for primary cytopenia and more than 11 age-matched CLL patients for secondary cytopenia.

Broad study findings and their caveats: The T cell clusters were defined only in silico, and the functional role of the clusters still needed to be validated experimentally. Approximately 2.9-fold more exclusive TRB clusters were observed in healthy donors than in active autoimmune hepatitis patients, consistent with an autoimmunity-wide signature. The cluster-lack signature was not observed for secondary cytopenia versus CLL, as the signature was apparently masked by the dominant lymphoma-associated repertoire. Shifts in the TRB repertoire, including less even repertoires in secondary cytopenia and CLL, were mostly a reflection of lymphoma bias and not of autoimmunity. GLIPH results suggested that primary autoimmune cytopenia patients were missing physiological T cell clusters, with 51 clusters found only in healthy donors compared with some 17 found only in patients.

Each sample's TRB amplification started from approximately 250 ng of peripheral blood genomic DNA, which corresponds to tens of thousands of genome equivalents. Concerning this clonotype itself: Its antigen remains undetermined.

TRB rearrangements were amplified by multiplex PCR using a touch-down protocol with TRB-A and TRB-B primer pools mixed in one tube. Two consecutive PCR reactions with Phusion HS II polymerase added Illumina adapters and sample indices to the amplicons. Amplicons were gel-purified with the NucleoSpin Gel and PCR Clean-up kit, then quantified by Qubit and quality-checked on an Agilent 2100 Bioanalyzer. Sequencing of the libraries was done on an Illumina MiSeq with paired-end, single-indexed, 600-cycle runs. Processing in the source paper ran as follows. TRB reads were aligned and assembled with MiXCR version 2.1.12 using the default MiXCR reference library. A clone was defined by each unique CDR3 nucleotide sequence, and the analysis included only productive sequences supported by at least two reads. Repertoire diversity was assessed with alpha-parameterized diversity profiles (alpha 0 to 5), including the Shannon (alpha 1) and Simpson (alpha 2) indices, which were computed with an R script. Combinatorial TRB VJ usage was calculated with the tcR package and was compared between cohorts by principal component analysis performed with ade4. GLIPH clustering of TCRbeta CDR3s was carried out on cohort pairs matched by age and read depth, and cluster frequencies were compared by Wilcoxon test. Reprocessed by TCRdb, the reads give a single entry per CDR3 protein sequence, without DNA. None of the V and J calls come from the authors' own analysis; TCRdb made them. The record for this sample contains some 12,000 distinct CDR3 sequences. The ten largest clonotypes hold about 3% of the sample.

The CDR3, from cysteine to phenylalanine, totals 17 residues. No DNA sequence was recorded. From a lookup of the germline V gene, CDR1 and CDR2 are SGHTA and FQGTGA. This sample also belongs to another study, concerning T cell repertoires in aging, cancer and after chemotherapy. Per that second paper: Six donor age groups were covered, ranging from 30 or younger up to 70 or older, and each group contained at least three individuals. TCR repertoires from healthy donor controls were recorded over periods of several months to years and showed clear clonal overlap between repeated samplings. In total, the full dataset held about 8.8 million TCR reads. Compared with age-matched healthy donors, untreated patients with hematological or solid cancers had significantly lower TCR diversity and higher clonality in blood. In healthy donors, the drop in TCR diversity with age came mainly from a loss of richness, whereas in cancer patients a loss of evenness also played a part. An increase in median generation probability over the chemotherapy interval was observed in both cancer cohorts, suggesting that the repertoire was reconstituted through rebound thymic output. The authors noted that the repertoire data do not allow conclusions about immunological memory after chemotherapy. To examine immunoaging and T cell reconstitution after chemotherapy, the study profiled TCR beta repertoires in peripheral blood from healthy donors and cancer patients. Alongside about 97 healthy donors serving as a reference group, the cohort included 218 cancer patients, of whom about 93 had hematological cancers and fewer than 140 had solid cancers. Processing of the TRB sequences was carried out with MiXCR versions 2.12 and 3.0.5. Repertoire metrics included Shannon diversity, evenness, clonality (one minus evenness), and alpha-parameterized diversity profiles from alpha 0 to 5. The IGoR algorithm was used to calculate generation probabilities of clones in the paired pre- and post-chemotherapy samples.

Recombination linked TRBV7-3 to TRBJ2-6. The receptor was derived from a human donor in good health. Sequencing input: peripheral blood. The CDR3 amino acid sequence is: CASSLTPAISGANVLTF.